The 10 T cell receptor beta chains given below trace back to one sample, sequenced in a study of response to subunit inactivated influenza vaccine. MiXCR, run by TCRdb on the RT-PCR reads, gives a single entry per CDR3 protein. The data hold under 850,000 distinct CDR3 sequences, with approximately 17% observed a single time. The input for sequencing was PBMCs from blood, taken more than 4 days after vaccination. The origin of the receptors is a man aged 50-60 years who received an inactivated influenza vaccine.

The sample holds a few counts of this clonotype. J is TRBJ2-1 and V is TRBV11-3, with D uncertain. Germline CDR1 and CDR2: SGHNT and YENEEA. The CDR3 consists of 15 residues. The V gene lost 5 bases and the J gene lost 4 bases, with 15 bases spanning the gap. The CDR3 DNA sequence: TGTGCCAGCAGCCTGGAATATGCGGATTACAATGAGCAGTTCTTC. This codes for CASSLEYADYNEQFF.

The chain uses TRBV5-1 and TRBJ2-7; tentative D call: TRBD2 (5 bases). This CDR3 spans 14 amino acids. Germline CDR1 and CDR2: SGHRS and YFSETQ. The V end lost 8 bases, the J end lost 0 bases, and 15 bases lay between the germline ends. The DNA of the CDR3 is TGCGCCAGTACAAAAGCGGATCCCTCCTACGAGCAGTACTTC. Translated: CASTKADPSYEQYF.

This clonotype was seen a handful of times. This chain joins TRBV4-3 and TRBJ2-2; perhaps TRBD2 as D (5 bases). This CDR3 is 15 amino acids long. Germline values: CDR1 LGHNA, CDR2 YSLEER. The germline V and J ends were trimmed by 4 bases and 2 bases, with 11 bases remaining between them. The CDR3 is CASSPGWTNTGELFF. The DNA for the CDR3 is TGCGCCAGCAGCCCAGGTTGGACTAACACCGGGGAGCTGTTTTTT.

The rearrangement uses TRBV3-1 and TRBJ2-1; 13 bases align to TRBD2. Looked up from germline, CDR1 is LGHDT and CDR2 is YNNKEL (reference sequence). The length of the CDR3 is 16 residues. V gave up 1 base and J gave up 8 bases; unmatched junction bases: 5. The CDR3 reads CASSQAGLAGRYEQFF. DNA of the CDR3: TGTGCCAGCAGCCAAGCGGGACTAGCGGGGAGGTATGAGCAGTTCTTC.

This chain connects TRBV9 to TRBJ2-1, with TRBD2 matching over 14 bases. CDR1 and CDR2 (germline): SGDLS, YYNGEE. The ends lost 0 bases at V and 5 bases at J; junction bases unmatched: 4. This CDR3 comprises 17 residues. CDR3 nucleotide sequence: TGTGCCAGCAGCGTAGGCCCGGGACTAGCGGGAGACAATGAGCAGTTCTTC. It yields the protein CASSVGPGLAGDNEQFF.

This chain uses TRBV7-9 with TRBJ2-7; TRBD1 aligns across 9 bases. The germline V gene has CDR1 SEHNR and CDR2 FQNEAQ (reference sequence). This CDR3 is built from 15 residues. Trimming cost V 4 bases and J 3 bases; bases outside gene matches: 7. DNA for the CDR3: TGTGCCAGCAGCTCCGACCGGGACAGGGTCTACGAGCAGTACTTC. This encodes CASSSDRDRVYEQYF. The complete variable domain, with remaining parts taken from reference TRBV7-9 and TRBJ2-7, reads DTGVSQNPRHKITKRGQNVTFRCDPISEHNRLYWYRQTLGQGPEFLTYFQNEAQLEKSRLLSDRFSAERPKGSFSTLEIQRTEQGDSAMYLCASSSDRDRVYEQYFGPGTRLTVT.

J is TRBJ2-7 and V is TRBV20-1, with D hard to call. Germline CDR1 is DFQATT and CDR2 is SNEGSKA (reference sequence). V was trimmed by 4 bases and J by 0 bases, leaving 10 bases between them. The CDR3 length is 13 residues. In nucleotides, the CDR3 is TGCAGTGCTAAGGACCTCACCTCCTACGAGCAGTACTTC. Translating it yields CSAKDLTSYEQYF.

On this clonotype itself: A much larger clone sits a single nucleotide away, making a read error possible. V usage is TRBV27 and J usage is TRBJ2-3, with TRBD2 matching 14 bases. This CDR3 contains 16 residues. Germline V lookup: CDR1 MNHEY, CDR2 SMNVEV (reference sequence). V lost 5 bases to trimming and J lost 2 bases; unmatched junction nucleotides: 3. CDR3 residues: CASSRTSGGPTDTQYF. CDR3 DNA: TGTGCCAGCAGTCGGACTAGCGGGGGGCCCACAGATACGCAGTATTTT.

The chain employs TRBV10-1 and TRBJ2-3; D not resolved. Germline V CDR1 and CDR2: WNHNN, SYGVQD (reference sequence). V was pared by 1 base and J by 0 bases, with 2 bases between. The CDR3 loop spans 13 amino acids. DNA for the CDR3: TGCGCCAGCAGTGAGTTCAGCACAGATACGCAGTATTTT. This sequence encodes CASSEFSTDTQYF.

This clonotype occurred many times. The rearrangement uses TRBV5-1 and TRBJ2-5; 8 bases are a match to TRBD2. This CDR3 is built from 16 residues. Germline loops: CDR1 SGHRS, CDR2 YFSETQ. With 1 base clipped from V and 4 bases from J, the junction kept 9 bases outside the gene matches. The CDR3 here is CASSLISGRGRETQYF. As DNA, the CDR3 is TGCGCCAGCAGCTTGATATCCGGGAGGGGCCGAGAGACCCAGTACTTC. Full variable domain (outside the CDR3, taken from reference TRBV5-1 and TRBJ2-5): KAGVTQTPRYLIKTRGQQVTLSCSPISGHRSVSWYQQTPGQGLQFLFEYFSETQRNKGNFPGRFSGRQFSNSRSEMNVSTLELGDSALYLCASSLISGRGRETQYFGPGTRLLVL.